The sequence of this TCR beta chain was determined in a study of shared clonotypes between healthy human individuals. The wider study: Samples came from two female and a few male donors aged 18 to 49. A donor's plate count was three for CD4 naive and three for CD4 memory; CD8 naive had two and CD8 memory one.

V was clipped by 4 bases and J by 0 bases, with 17 bases between them. This CDR3 contains 16 residues. The V gene's germline CDR1 is SGHRS and CDR2 YFSETQ. Sequencing was performed with immunoSEQ multiplex PCR; in TCRdb, only in-frame clones are kept and a portion is missing. In the table there are about 2.1 million clones, 93% of which are singletons. Naive CD8 cells lacked CD45RO, underwent positive selection for CCR7 and left out terminally differentiated effector memory CD45RA+ cells. The sequence was collected from a man in his late teens or twenties in good health. Some clones in this sample may be carry-over from other donors' samples. Sequencing was done on a sample of naive CD8+ T cells from PBMCs. The gene calls are TRBV5-1 and TRBJ2-7, with D tentatively TRBD1 (6 bases). The CDR3 nucleotides are TGCGCCAGCAGCCCCGGATGGGGGCTGAGCTCCTACGAGCAGTACTTC. Protein product: CASSPGWGLSSYEQYF. Full variable domain (outside the CDR3, taken from reference TRBV5-1 and TRBJ2-7): KAGVTQTPRYLIKTRGQQVTLSCSPISGHRSVSWYQQTPGQGLQFLFEYFSETQRNKGNFPGRFSGRQFSNSRSEMNVSTLELGDSALYLCASSPGWGLSSYEQYFGPGTRLTVT.